The 5 T cell receptor beta chains listed next were all sequenced from one sample in a study of T cell responses to AZD1222 COVID-19 vaccine. The repertoire was sequenced with immunoSEQ multiplex PCR; TCRdb's copy has only in-frame clones and lacks some. The table has under 150,000 clones, roughly 90% seen once. Sequencing was performed on peripheral blood, taken 28 days after the second AZD1222 dose. Receptors were obtained from an adult who received the AZD1222 COVID-19 vaccine.

The chain has TRBV19 and TRBJ1-5; D is perhaps TRBD1 (6 bases). Trimming stripped 5 bases from V and 0 bases from J, with 20 bases between. The CDR3 runs to 18 residues. The germline V gene encodes CDR1 LNHDA and CDR2 SQIVND (reference sequence). The CDR3 is CASSVLTGLQYSNQPQHF. In nucleotides, the CDR3 is TGTGCCAGTAGTGTCCTCACAGGGCTCCAATATAGCAATCAGCCCCAGCATTTT.

V and J are TRBV25-1 and TRBJ1-4, with 9 bases lining up with TRBD1. V lost 3 bases and J lost 7; bases outside the gene matches: 6. CDR3 length equals 15 residues. The germline V gene has CDR1 MGHDK and CDR2 SYGVNS. The CDR3 loop reads CASSEGGQGIEKLFF. CDR3 nucleotides: TGTGCCAGCAGTGAGGGGGGACAGGGAATTGAAAAACTGTTTTTT.

The chain couples TRBV11-3 to TRBJ2-3, with 7 nucleotides matching TRBD2. The CDR3 covers 17 residues. V dropped 6 bases and J dropped 0; count of bases not matched to a gene: 12. Germline V gene lookup returns CDR1 SGHNT and CDR2 YENEEA. The CDR3 sequence: CASRGLDKAGSTDTQYF. As DNA, the CDR3 is TGTGCCAGCAGGGGGTTGGACAAAGCGGGAAGCACAGATACGCAGTATTTT. Together with reference TRBV11-3 and TRBJ2-3, the CDR3 gives the full variable domain: EAGVVQSPRYKIIEKKQPVAFWCNPISGHNTLYWYLQNLGQGPELLIRYENEEAVDDSQLPKDRFSAERLKGVDSTLKIQPAELGDSAVYLCASRGLDKAGSTDTQYFGPGTRLTVL.

The rearrangement joins TRBV5-6 to TRBJ2-7; 7 positions agree with TRBD1. This CDR3 has 18 residues. Trimming cost V 1 base and J 2 bases; bases outside gene matches: 15. The germline V gene encodes CDR1 SGHDT and CDR2 YYEEEE. Here the CDR3 DNA reads TGTGCCAGCAGCTTGCCCCGGACAGGTCCCACCTTAACCTACGAGCAGTACTTC. Its protein is CASSLPRTGPTLTYEQYF.

The CDR3 DNA reads as TGTGCCAGCAGCGCCCAAGAGACCCAGTACTTC. Translation: CASSAQETQYF. This chain connects TRBV21-1 to TRBJ2-5. TRBV21-1 is a pseudogene. The CDR3 sequence is 11 residues long.